This entry features one TCR beta chain sequence. What it binds is not known. The CDR3 loop spans 16 amino acids. J was trimmed by 2 bases and V by 0 bases; bases with no gene match: 6. The donors were members of the approximately 130-subject validation cohort (separate from the roughly 670-subject first cohort). These data belong to a study of cytomegalovirus exposure and HLA in healthy donors. At the level of the study: The same platform used for the approximately 670 first-cohort repertoires was also used for the approximately 120 validation repertoires, as a later analysis reported. Whole-study results and caveats: First-cohort TCR clusters tended to co-occur in the approximately 110 validation repertoires, a later analysis found.

Some clones are missing from TCRdb's copy, which holds only in-frame ones; the method was immunoSEQ multiplex PCR. The repertoire includes about 330,000 clones, roughly 87% of them detected once, and roughly 1.2% sits in the top ten. The J gene is TRBJ2-7, the V gene TRBV5-3; 9 bases are shared with TRBD1. Being an ORF, TRBV5-3 has a function that is uncertain. The specimen sequenced was PBMCs. This receptor was taken from a woman under 40 in good health and CMV-seropositive. CDR3 nucleotide sequence: TGTGCCAGAAGCTTGGATGGACAGGGGCGAACCTACGAGCAGTACTTC. Translation gives CARSLDGQGRTYEQYF.